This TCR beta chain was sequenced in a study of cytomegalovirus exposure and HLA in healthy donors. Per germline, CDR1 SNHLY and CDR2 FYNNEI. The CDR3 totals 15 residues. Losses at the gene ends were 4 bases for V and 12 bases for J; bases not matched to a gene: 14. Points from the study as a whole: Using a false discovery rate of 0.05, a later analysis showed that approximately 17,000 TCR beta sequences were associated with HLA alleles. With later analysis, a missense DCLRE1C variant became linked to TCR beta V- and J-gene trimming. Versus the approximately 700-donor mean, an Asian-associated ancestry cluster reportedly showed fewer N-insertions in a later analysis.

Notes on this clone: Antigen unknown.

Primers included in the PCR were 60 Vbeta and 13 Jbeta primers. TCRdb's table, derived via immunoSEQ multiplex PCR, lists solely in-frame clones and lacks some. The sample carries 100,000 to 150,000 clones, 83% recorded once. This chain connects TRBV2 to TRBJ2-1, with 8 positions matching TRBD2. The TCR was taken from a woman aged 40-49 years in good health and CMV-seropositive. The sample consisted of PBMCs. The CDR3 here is CASSALAGSNQGQFF. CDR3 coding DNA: TGTGCCAGCAGTGCTCTAGCGGGCTCAAATCAGGGGCAGTTCTTC.